The present T cell receptor beta chain was sequenced within a study of blood T cell repertoires in COVID-19. The overall study: Spain, Italy and the United States supplied samples that represented acute and convalescent COVID-19. T cells, B-cell-depleted T cells, or PBMCs provided the cDNA or gDNA that served as material.

CDR1 and CDR2 (germline): SQVTM, ANQGSEA. V lost 1 base to trimming and J lost 2 bases, with 5 bases between them. CDR3 length: 12 residues. In the original workflow: How many nucleated cells were present was estimated from reference gene primer amplification. The table came from immunoSEQ multiplex PCR; TCRdb's copy has only in-frame clones and leaves some out. V, J and clone size are those of that table, while D and trimming were read from the DNA. The sample lists roughly 310,000 clones; 88% were seen once. The sequencing input was peripheral blood. The rearrangement joins TRBV29-1 to TRBJ1-1, with D unclear. The sequence was collected from a woman in her fifties or sixties with active or convalescent COVID-19. The CDR3 loop reads CSVEGINTEAFF. The CDR3, as DNA: TGCAGCGTTGAAGGTATAAACACTGAAGCTTTCTTT. Full variable domain (remainder filled in from reference TRBV29-1 and TRBJ1-1): SAVISQKPSRDICQRGTSLTIQCQVDSQVTMMFWYRQQPGQSLTLIATANQGSEATYESGFVIDKFPISRPNLTFSTLTVSNMSPEDSSIYLCSVEGINTEAFFGQGTRLTVV.